The sequence of this TCR beta chain was determined in a study of CD8 T cells in Susac syndrome. An input of about 0.5 to 1 ug of RNA was subjected to reverse transcription using random hexamers. TCR beta CDR3 was amplified by immunoSEQ multiplex PCR. This amplification extended across 54 Vbeta and 13 Jbeta segments. TCRdb re-analysed the immunoSEQ multiplex PCR reads in MiXCR, keeping a single row per CDR3 protein. Of 350,000 to 550,000 distinct CDR3 sequences listed, 75% to 90% were seen once; the top ten hold about 0.1%. Those who served as multiple sclerosis controls were treatment-naive patients with stable or active relapsing-remitting disease. CDR1 is ENHRY and CDR2 is SYGVKD in the germline V gene. This CDR3 has 13 residues. Germline trimming cut 0 bases from V and 6 bases from J; bases unmatched to any gene: 2.

The material sequenced was CD8+ T cells from PBMCs. This chain links TRBV10-3 with TRBJ2-7; 7 nucleotides agree with TRBD2. The TCR originated in a human donor with multiple sclerosis. This CDR3 reads CAISESGEGEQYF. CDR3 DNA sequence: TGTGCCATCAGTGAGTCGGGGGAGGGCGAGCAGTACTTC.